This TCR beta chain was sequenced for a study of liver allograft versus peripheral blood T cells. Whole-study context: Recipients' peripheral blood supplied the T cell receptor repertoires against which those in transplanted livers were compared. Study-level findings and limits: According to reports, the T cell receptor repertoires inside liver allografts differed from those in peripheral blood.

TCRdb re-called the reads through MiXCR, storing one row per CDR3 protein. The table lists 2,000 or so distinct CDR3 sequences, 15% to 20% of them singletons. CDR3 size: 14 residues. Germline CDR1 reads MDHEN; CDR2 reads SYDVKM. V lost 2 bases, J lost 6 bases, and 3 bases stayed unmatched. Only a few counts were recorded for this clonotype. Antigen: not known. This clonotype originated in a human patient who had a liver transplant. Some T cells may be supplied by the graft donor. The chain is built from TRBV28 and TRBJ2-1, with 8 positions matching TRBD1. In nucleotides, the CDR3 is TGTGCCAGCAGTTTAGACAGGGGTCCCAATGAGCAGTTCTTC. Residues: CASSLDRGPNEQFF.